This T cell receptor beta chain came from a study of OX40 agonist ivuxolimab in advanced cancers. Assay used: immunoSEQ multiplex PCR; TCRdb lists only in-frame clones, some missing. The sample consists of fewer than 85,000 clones, roughly nine tenths of them appearing once. The V segment lost 4 bases and the J segment 1 base; nucleotides outside the gene matches: 1. CDR3 length equals 15 residues. Germline V lookup: CDR1 SGHVS, CDR2 FQNEAQ. The source was CD4+ or CD8+ T cells sorted from blood, collected in a trial of the OX40 agonist ivuxolimab. The TCR was taken from an adult with an advanced solid tumor such as melanoma, head and neck, liver or kidney cancer. This rearrangement joins TRBV7-8 to TRBJ2-7; 13 bases map to TRBD2. This chain's CDR3 is CASSSGLAGSYEQYF. CDR3 sequence (DNA): TGTGCCAGCAGCTCGGGACTAGCGGGGTCCTACGAGCAGTACTTC. The whole variable domain, remainder taken from reference TRBV7-8 and TRBJ2-7, is GAGVSQSPRYKVAKRGQDVALRCDPISGHVSLFWYQQALGQGPEFLTYFQNEAQLDKSGLPSDRFFAERPEGSVSTLKIQRTQQEDSAVYLCASSSGLAGSYEQYFGPGTRLTVT.